These T cell receptor beta chains were read from a single sample in a study of cytomegalovirus exposure and HLA in healthy donors. Generated by immunoSEQ multiplex PCR, the TCRdb table keeps only in-frame clones and is missing some. The table has 85,000 to 130,000 clones, around 10% seen once. The sample consisted of PBMCs. The receptor set was obtained from a man aged 35 to 55 in good health and CMV-seropositive. Each CDR3 is given with its conserved first and last residue. Each record gives: J gene, D gene, V gene, clone size, CDR3 DNA, CDR3 protein. D genes are given only for firm matches. Not every row has a clone size; where given, it reads once, few, many or a size class.

j_call: TRBJ1-5; d_call: .; v_call: TRBV10-3; clone_size: .; cdr3_nt: TGTGCCATTAGACAGGACCAAAATCAGCCCCAGCATTTT; cdr3_aa: CAIRQDQNQPQHF
j_call: TRBJ2-2; d_call: TRBD2; v_call: TRBV6-4; clone_size: few; cdr3_nt: TGTGCCAGCAGTGTAGCCGGGGGGACCGGGGAGCTGTTTTTT; cdr3_aa: CASSVAGGTGELFF
j_call: TRBJ2-1; d_call: TRBD2; v_call: TRBV5-1; clone_size: few; cdr3_nt: TGCGCCAGCAGCCCCCCCCGGGGACTAGCGGGAGAGTACAATGAGCAGTTCTTC; cdr3_aa: CASSPPRGLAGEYNEQFF
j_call: TRBJ1-1; d_call: .; v_call: TRBV29-1; clone_size: .; cdr3_nt: TGCAGCGTTGGAGGTCGGGGGACGAACACTGAAGCTTTCTTT; cdr3_aa: CSVGGRGTNTEAFF
j_call: TRBJ2-7; d_call: TRBD2; v_call: TRBV10-3; clone_size: few; cdr3_nt: TGTGCCATCACTCGACTAGCGGGAGATGGGGAGCAGTACTTC; cdr3_aa: CAITRLAGDGEQYF
j_call: TRBJ1-1; d_call: TRBD1; v_call: TRBV11-3; clone_size: few; cdr3_nt: TGTGCCAGCACCGAAGTGGCGGGACAGGACAACACTGAAGCTTTCTTT; cdr3_aa: CASTEVAGQDNTEAFF
j_call: TRBJ1-3; d_call: .; v_call: TRBV7-2; clone_size: .; cdr3_nt: TGTGCCAGCAGGTCCTACTCTGGAAACACCATATATTTT; cdr3_aa: CASRSYSGNTIYF
j_call: TRBJ1-3; d_call: .; v_call: TRBV10-3; clone_size: few; cdr3_nt: TGTGCCATCAGTGAGCGGAGTGGAAACACCATATATTTT; cdr3_aa: CAISERSGNTIYF
j_call: TRBJ2-2; d_call: TRBD2; v_call: TRBV7-2; clone_size: few; cdr3_nt: TGTGCCAGCAGCCCGGGACTAGCGGGAGTGCGCACCGGGGAGCTGTTTTTT; cdr3_aa: CASSPGLAGVRTGELFF
j_call: TRBJ2-1; d_call: TRBD1; v_call: TRBV6-4; clone_size: few; cdr3_nt: TGTGCCAGCAGTGACTCGCAGGGGGCTAGCGATGAGCAGTTCTTC; cdr3_aa: CASSDSQGASDEQFF
j_call: TRBJ1-1; d_call: .; v_call: TRBV21-1; clone_size: few; cdr3_nt: TGTGCCAGCACCAGGTACCGTCTCATCGAAGCTTTCTTT; cdr3_aa: CASTRYRLIEAFF
j_call: TRBJ1-4; d_call: .; v_call: TRBV25-1; clone_size: few; cdr3_nt: TGTGCCAGCAGTACCTACTCCGCAACTAATGAAAAACTGTTTTTT; cdr3_aa: CASSTYSATNEKLFF
j_call: TRBJ2-5; d_call: .; v_call: TRBV7-9; clone_size: .; cdr3_nt: TGTGCCAGCATCCGCGGGACAGCCGAACAGTACTTC; cdr3_aa: CASIRGTAEQYF
j_call: TRBJ2-7; d_call: TRBD2; v_call: TRBV4-2; clone_size: few; cdr3_nt: TGTGCCAGCAGCCAAGAGTCTAGCGGGACAACCTACGAGCAGTACTTC; cdr3_aa: CASSQESSGTTYEQYF
j_call: TRBJ2-2; d_call: TRBD2; v_call: TRBV14; clone_size: few; cdr3_nt: TGTGCCAGCAGCCTAATGAGATCCCGGGGGACTAGCGGGGCGAACACCGGGGAGCTGTTTTTT; cdr3_aa: CASSLMRSRGTSGANTGELFF
j_call: TRBJ2-7; d_call: TRBD2; v_call: TRBV30; clone_size: .; cdr3_nt: TGTGCCTGGAGTGTACGTTCCAGGGCTAGCGGGGCCCGTACTCCCTACGAGCAGTACTTC; cdr3_aa: CAWSVRSRASGARTPYEQYF
j_call: TRBJ2-1; d_call: TRBD2; v_call: TRBV7-6; clone_size: .; cdr3_nt: TGTGCCAGCAGCTTAGCGGGCGGGAGTAACAATGAGCAGTTCTTC; cdr3_aa: CASSLAGGSNNEQFF
j_call: TRBJ1-2; d_call: .; v_call: TRBV6-1; clone_size: .; cdr3_nt: TGTGCCAGCAGTGAAGGTCAGGGAACGAATGGCTACACCTTC; cdr3_aa: CASSEGQGTNGYTF
j_call: TRBJ1-2; d_call: .; v_call: TRBV5-1; clone_size: .; cdr3_nt: TGCGCCAGCAGCTTGGGCGCGACTGAGACCGACTATGGCTACACCTTC; cdr3_aa: CASSLGATETDYGYTF
j_call: TRBJ2-7; d_call: TRBD2; v_call: TRBV27; clone_size: .; cdr3_nt: TGTGCCAGCATCAACATCGGAAGCGGGAGTAGTGAGCAGTACTTC; cdr3_aa: CASINIGSGSSEQYF
j_call: TRBJ2-7; d_call: .; v_call: TRBV9; clone_size: .; cdr3_nt: TGTGCCAGCAGCGCCTCGGGACTCAGCTACGAGCAGTACTTC; cdr3_aa: CASSASGLSYEQYF
j_call: TRBJ1-5; d_call: .; v_call: TRBV11-3; clone_size: few; cdr3_nt: TGTGCCAGCAGCTTAGATCTAATAAGACACCTTGGCAATCAGCCCCAGCATTTT; cdr3_aa: CASSLDLIRHLGNQPQHF
j_call: TRBJ2-5; d_call: .; v_call: TRBV5-1; clone_size: .; cdr3_nt: TGCGCCAGCAGCTTGTATAGAACAGGTCAAGAGACCCAGTACTTC; cdr3_aa: CASSLYRTGQETQYF
j_call: TRBJ2-2; d_call: TRBD2; v_call: TRBV11-2; clone_size: few; cdr3_nt: TGTGCCAGCAGCTTAAAAAGCGGGAGGGCCGGGACCGGGGAGCTGTTTTTT; cdr3_aa: CASSLKSGRAGTGELFF
j_call: TRBJ2-3; d_call: TRBD2; v_call: TRBV5-1; clone_size: .; cdr3_nt: TGCGCCAGCAGCCCGGGGACTAGCGGGAGAGGGCCAGATACGCAGTATTTT; cdr3_aa: CASSPGTSGRGPDTQYF
j_call: TRBJ2-7; d_call: TRBD1; v_call: TRBV15; clone_size: few; cdr3_nt: TGTGCCACCAGCAGTGACAGGGGATACGAGCAGTACTTC; cdr3_aa: CATSSDRGYEQYF
j_call: TRBJ2-5; d_call: .; v_call: TRBV5-1; clone_size: .; cdr3_nt: TGCGCCAGCAGCTTGGTGGGGGCCGGACAAGAGACCCAGTACTTC; cdr3_aa: CASSLVGAGQETQYF
j_call: TRBJ2-4; d_call: TRBD2; v_call: TRBV4-3; clone_size: few; cdr3_nt: TGCGCCAGCAGCCAAGATCAGGCCGAGCGGGAGGCGCTAGCCAAAAACATTCAGTACTTC; cdr3_aa: CASSQDQAEREALAKNIQYF
j_call: TRBJ2-1; d_call: .; v_call: TRBV5-6; clone_size: .; cdr3_nt: TGTGCCAGCAGCCCAGAACCCGGGACAAGTTATGTGAATGAGCAGTTCTTC; cdr3_aa: CASSPEPGTSYVNEQFF
j_call: TRBJ2-1; d_call: .; v_call: TRBV4-1; clone_size: few; cdr3_nt: TGCGCCAGCAGCCGTTTGGGACAAAATGAGCAGTTCTTC; cdr3_aa: CASSRLGQNEQFF
j_call: TRBJ2-1; d_call: .; v_call: TRBV27; clone_size: .; cdr3_nt: TGTGCCAGCAGTTCAGCGCAAGCAGGGGAGCAGTTCTTC; cdr3_aa: CASSSAQAGEQFF
j_call: TRBJ2-6; d_call: TRBD2; v_call: TRBV4-3; clone_size: .; cdr3_nt: TGCGCCAGCAGCCATCAGACTAGCGGGGTCTCTGGGGCCAACGTCCTGACTTTC; cdr3_aa: CASSHQTSGVSGANVLTF
j_call: TRBJ2-3; d_call: TRBD2; v_call: TRBV4-3; clone_size: .; cdr3_nt: TGCGCCAGCAGCCAAGAACTAGCGGGATTCACAGATACGCAGTATTTT; cdr3_aa: CASSQELAGFTDTQYF
j_call: TRBJ2-1; d_call: .; v_call: TRBV2; clone_size: .; cdr3_nt: TGTGCCAGCAGTGCGGCGGGACTTGGCTCCTACAATGAGCAGTTCTTC; cdr3_aa: CASSAAGLGSYNEQFF
j_call: TRBJ2-2; d_call: TRBD2; v_call: TRBV9; clone_size: .; cdr3_nt: TGTGCCAGCAGCGTAGCTAGCGGGAGGGCCTTCGGGGAGCTGTTTTTT; cdr3_aa: CASSVASGRAFGELFF
j_call: TRBJ2-2; d_call: .; v_call: TRBV9; clone_size: .; cdr3_nt: TGTGCCAGCAGCGGCGGGGCTGGTGGGCTGTTTTTT; cdr3_aa: CASSGGAGGLFF
j_call: TRBJ2-2; d_call: TRBD2; v_call: TRBV14; clone_size: few; cdr3_nt: TGTGCCAGCGGACACCTAGCGGGAGCCGGGGAGCTGTTTTTT; cdr3_aa: CASGHLAGAGELFF
j_call: TRBJ2-1; d_call: TRBD1; v_call: TRBV5-6; clone_size: few; cdr3_nt: TGTGCCAGCAGCCTACAGGGGGCCGATGAGCAGTTCTTC; cdr3_aa: CASSLQGADEQFF
j_call: TRBJ2-6; d_call: .; v_call: TRBV4-1; clone_size: .; cdr3_nt: TGCGCCAGCAGCCAAGAGAGCTCTGGGGCCAACGTCCTGACTTTC; cdr3_aa: CASSQESSGANVLTF
j_call: TRBJ1-1; d_call: .; v_call: TRBV5-1; clone_size: few; cdr3_nt: TGCGCCAGCAGCTTGGGACAGACAAACACTGAAGCTTTCTTT; cdr3_aa: CASSLGQTNTEAFF